This T cell receptor beta chain came from a study of OX40 agonist ivuxolimab in advanced cancers. For the study at large: Therapy given before enrollment (anti-PD-1, anti-PD-L1 or anti-CTLA-4) was allowed, and approximately 40% had some.

Sequencing used immunoSEQ multiplex PCR; TCRdb keeps in-frame clones, though not all of them. Here the sample spans fewer than 60,000 clones, roughly four fifths being singletons. As to this clone: Its antigen is unidentified.

Study-level findings and limits: Both CD4+ and CD8+ T cell populations in blood had undergone clonal expansion by week 6 at 0.1 to 3.0 mg/kg.

The clonotype comes from an adult with an advanced solid tumor such as melanoma, head and neck, liver or kidney cancer. The sample here was CD4+ or CD8+ T cells sorted from blood, taken in a trial of the OX40 agonist ivuxolimab.

CDR3 in DNA: TGTGCCAGCAGCCCCGGGGTACCGGATCAAGAGACCCAGTACTTC. It codes for CASSPGVPDQETQYF. The gene calls are TRBV7-8 and TRBJ2-5, with D possibly being TRBD2 (5 bases). CDR1 is SGHVS and CDR2 is FQNEAQ in the germline V gene. The V gene lost 5 bases and the J gene lost 2 bases, with 15 bases spanning the gap. This CDR3 has 15 residues.